These T cell receptor beta chains were read from a single sample in a study of blood T cell repertoires in COVID-19. The repertoire was sequenced with immunoSEQ multiplex PCR; TCRdb's copy has only in-frame clones and lacks some. The data show about 270,000 clones, around 83% seen once. The sample comprised peripheral blood. The receptors were gathered from a man older than 75 with acute or convalescent COVID-19. CDR3s include the opening cysteine and the closing phenylalanine or tryptophan. Each record gives: V gene, J gene, D gene, CDR3 protein. The D gene is left open where the match is weak.

>TRBV5-4|TRBJ2-1|NA
CASSLGASGSSYNEQFF
>TRBV10-3|TRBJ1-1|TRBD1
CAISEATGFTEAFF
>TRBV6-5|TRBJ1-3|NA
CASSLSTGFGNTIYF
>TRBV27|TRBJ2-7|NA
CASSSNYEQYF
>TRBV2|TRBJ2-5|TRBD1
CASRLDRVGETQYF
>TRBV19|TRBJ1-2|NA
CASSVHRALRLGYTF
>TRBV5-4|TRBJ2-1|NA
CASSLNTGSYNEQFF
>TRBV6-6|TRBJ2-3|NA
CASSLGPTVITDTQYF
>TRBV5-1|TRBJ1-1|NA
CASSPEGTTNTEAFF
>TRBV21-1|TRBJ1-6|NA
CASRGTVGNSPLHF
>TRBV5-1|TRBJ2-5|TRBD2
CASSPSGKETQYF
>TRBV3-1/TRBV3-2|TRBJ1-2|TRBD1
CASSQGQGSNGYTF
>TRBV7-9|TRBJ2-2|NA
CASSLASSGAGELFF
>TRBV24-1|TRBJ2-7|NA
CATSDPTSEQYF
>TRBV6-5|TRBJ2-4|TRBD1
CASRIDRATAIQYF
>TRBV28|TRBJ1-4|TRBD1
CASTSTGTGNEKLFF
>TRBV19|TRBJ1-2|TRBD1
CASSQGTESDGYTF
>TRBV3-1/TRBV3-2|TRBJ1-1|TRBD1
CASSQVMFGTEDTEAFF
>TRBV11-3|TRBJ2-1|TRBD2
CASSLGSSGNEQFF
>TRBV11-2|TRBJ2-2|TRBD2
CASSKGTSGRLNTGELFF
>TRBV7-9|TRBJ2-4|TRBD2
CASSLTSGGALAKNIQYF
>TRBV5-1|TRBJ2-1|NA
CASSPTGLTINEQFF